This TCR beta chain was sequenced in a study of T cell changes during pregnancy in multiple sclerosis. CDR3 length equals 16 residues. The germline V gene encodes CDR1 MNHEY and CDR2 SVGAGI. The V end was cut by 1 base, the J end by 3 bases, with 12 bases between. Sequenced by immunoSEQ multiplex PCR; TCRdb stores in-frame clones only, minus some. The sample yields about 61,000 clones, about 88% seen once. The clonotype originates from a female donor in good health, enrolled as a control in a pregnancy study. This specimen was peripheral blood, taken in the first trimester of pregnancy. The V gene is TRBV6-5, the J gene TRBJ1-4, with a weak D call TRBD1 (6 bases). This chain's CDR3 is CASSYLYQGSNEKLFF. CDR3 nucleotides: TGTGCCAGCAGTTACTTATACCAGGGGTCTAATGAAAAACTGTTTTTT.